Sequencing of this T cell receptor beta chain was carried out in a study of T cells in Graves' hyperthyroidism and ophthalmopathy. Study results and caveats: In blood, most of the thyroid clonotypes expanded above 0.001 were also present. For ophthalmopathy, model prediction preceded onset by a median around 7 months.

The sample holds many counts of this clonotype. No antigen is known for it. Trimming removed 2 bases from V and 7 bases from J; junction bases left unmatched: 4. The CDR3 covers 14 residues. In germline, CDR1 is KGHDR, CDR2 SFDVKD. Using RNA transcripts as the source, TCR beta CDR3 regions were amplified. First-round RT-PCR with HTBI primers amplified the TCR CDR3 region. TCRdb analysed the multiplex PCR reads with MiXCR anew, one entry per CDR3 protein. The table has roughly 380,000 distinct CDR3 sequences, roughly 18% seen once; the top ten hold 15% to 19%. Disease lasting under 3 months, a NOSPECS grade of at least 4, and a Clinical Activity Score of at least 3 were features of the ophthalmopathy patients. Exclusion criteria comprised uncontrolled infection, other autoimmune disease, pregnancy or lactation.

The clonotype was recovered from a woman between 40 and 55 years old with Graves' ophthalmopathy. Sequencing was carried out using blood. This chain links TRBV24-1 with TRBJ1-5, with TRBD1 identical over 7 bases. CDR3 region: CATSDSVTGQPQHF. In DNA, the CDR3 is TGTGCCACCAGTGATTCTGTGACAGGGCAGCCCCAGCATTTT.